These 21 T cell receptor beta chains originate from one sample sequenced in a study of T cell repertoires in cytomegalovirus infection. TCRdb ran MiXCR on the reads and lists one entry per CDR3 protein. The sample contains 200,000 or so distinct CDR3 sequences, roughly 30% of which appear only once. Sequencing was performed on PBMCs. These receptors were obtained from a human donor in good health (CMV status not recorded). Some clones in this sample may be carry-over from other donors' samples.

Only a few counts were recorded for this clonotype. V is TRBV7-9 and J is TRBJ2-7, with 9 bases matching TRBD1. The J segment lost 5 bases and the V segment lost 1 base, leaving 6 bases of the junction unmatched. Germline V CDR1 and CDR2: SEHNR, FQNEAQ (reference sequence). The CDR3 runs to 15 residues. The CDR3 is CASSLVTGGFHEQYF. The CDR3 DNA reads TGTGCCAGCAGCTTAGTCACAGGGGGCTTCCACGAGCAGTACTTC.

This clonotype was counted at least ten times. The rearrangement joins TRBV7-6 to TRBJ2-2; tentatively, D is TRBD2 (6 bases). Trimming removed 8 bases from V and 0 bases from J, with 16 bases in between. CDR3 length: 16 residues. Germline V gene lookup returns CDR1 SGHVS and CDR2 FNYEAQ. The CDR3 region is CASRSLRGTNTGELFF. The CDR3 DNA sequence: TGTGCCAGCCGATCATTACGGGGGACGAACACCGGGGAGCTGTTTTTT.

J is TRBJ1-2 and V is TRBV12-3 or TRBV12-4; no firm D call. Trimming removed 4 bases at V and 6 bases at J, with 12 bases between. This CDR3 region has 13 residues. CDR3 coding DNA: TGTGCCAGCAGTTCGAGACCCGAACATGGCTACACCTTC. Residues: CASSSRPEHGYTF.

This chain links TRBV11-2 with TRBJ2-2, with D perhaps given as TRBD1 or TRBD2 (5 bases each). Deletions cut 3 bases from V and 0 bases from J, with 8 bases between. The CDR3 consists of 15 residues. CDR1 SGHAT and CDR2 FQNNGV come from the germline V gene. CDR3 DNA sequence: TGTGCCAGCAGCTTGGGACCCACGAACACCGGGGAGCTGTTTTTT. Its protein is CASSLGPTNTGELFF.

The chain carries TRBV7-9 and TRBJ2-3; 8 bases map to TRBD1. The CDR3 consists of 13 residues. CDR1 is SEHNR and CDR2 is FQNEAQ in the germline V gene (reference sequence). The V gene end was trimmed by 5 bases and the J gene end by 8 bases; junction bases not matched to a gene: 6. This CDR3 reads CASSPTGAGTQYF. The CDR3, as DNA: TGTGCCAGCAGCCCGACAGGGGCTGGTACGCAGTATTTT. Complete variable domain (other parts from reference TRBV7-9 and TRBJ2-3): DTGVSQNPRHKITKRGQNVTFRCDPISEHNRLYWYRQTLGQGPEFLTYFQNEAQLEKSRLLSDRFSAERPKGSFSTLEIQRTEQGDSAMYLCASSPTGAGTQYFGPGTRLTVL.

This clonotype was seen only a few times. This rearrangement joins TRBV11-2 to TRBJ2-1; TRBD2 aligns across 8 bases. Germline V lookup: CDR1 SGHAT, CDR2 FQNNGV. The CDR3 totals 16 residues. The trim removed 5 bases at V and 8 bases at J, leaving 14 bases unmatched. CDR3 sequence (DNA): TGTGCCAGCAGCCCCGGATCAAGCGGGGGAAGGGATGAGCAGTTCTTC. Its translation is CASSPGSSGGRDEQFF. Full variable domain (missing parts from reference TRBV11-2 and TRBJ2-1): EAGVAQSPRYKIIEKRQSVAFWCNPISGHATLYWYQQILGQGPKLLIQFQNNGVVDDSQLPKDRFSAERLKGVDSTLKIQPAKLEDSAVYLCASSPGSSGGRDEQFFGPGTRLTVL.

This clonotype was detected ten times or more. V and J are TRBV3-1 and TRBJ2-6; D might be TRBD2 (6 bases). Between the trimmed V and J ends, which lost 6 bases and 4 bases, there was a span of 7 bases. The germline V gene has CDR1 LGHDT and CDR2 YNNKEL (reference sequence). This CDR3 region has 13 residues. CDR3 protein: CASRGGGANVLTF. The CDR3 DNA reads TGTGCCAGCAGAGGAGGGGGGGCCAACGTCCTGACTTTC.

Only a few counts were recorded for this clonotype. This chain connects TRBV25-1 to TRBJ1-1; D is perhaps TRBD1 (6 bases). Germline loops: CDR1 MGHDK, CDR2 SYGVNS. This CDR3 region has 12 residues. Trimming removed 4 bases from V and 10 bases from J, with 13 bases in between. The CDR3 nucleotides read TGTGCCAGCAGTGGACGGGACACCGCAGCTTTCTTT. Its translation is CASSGRDTAAFF.

This clonotype has just a few counts. The chain couples TRBV11-2 to TRBJ2-2; D is uncertain. V was trimmed by 1 base and J by 1 base, leaving 10 bases between them. From germline, CDR1 is SGHAT and CDR2 FQNNGV. This CDR3 is built from 16 residues. In DNA form, the CDR3 reads TGTGCCAGCAGCTTAGTGGGCCCGGTGAACACCGGGGAGCTGTTTTTT. It is translated as CASSLVGPVNTGELFF. The full variable domain, with the rest looked up from reference TRBV11-2 and TRBJ2-2, is EAGVAQSPRYKIIEKRQSVAFWCNPISGHATLYWYQQILGQGPKLLIQFQNNGVVDDSQLPKDRFSAERLKGVDSTLKIQPAKLEDSAVYLCASSLVGPVNTGELFFGEGSRLTVL.

This clonotype was observed a few times. CDR3 in DNA: TGTGCCAGCAGTACGGACTTCCAAGAGACCCAGTACTTC. This gives the protein CASSTDFQETQYF. The rearrangement joins TRBV6-5 to TRBJ2-5; a weak D match, TRBD2 (5 bases). Germline lookup yields CDR1 MNHEY and CDR2 SVGAGI. There are 13 residues in the CDR3. Trimming shortened V by 5 bases and J by 1 base, and 8 bases separated the two germline ends.

This rearrangement joins TRBV20-1 to TRBJ2-1; 7 nucleotides align to TRBD2. V dropped 5 bases and J dropped 4; count of bases not matched to a gene: 8. The germline V gene encodes CDR1 DFQATT and CDR2 SNEGSKA (reference sequence). This CDR3 contains 14 residues. The CDR3 coding sequence is TGCAGTGCTCCTCGGACTAGTGATTACAATGAGCAGTTCTTC. Its protein is CSAPRTSDYNEQFF.

V usage is TRBV29-1 and J usage is TRBJ1-3, with unresolved D. Trimming took off 3 bases at V and 0 bases at J, with 9 bases between the two ends. Looked up from germline, CDR1 is SQVTM and CDR2 is ANQGSEA. This CDR3 has 14 residues. The CDR3 nucleotides read TGCAGCGTTGAGGGGTTTGACTCTGGAAACACCATATATTTT. This gives the protein CSVEGFDSGNTIYF.

The chain links TRBV7-2 to TRBJ2-5; D may be TRBD2 (6 bases). Trimming shortened V by 4 bases and J by 2 bases, and 14 bases separated the two germline ends. Germline assignment: CDR1 SGHTA and CDR2 FQGNSA. The CDR3 covers 15 residues. Here the CDR3 DNA reads TGTGCCAGCAGCTCCCCCGGGGGAGCGCAAGAGACCCAGTACTTC. This translates into CASSSPGGAQETQYF.

Only a few counts were recorded for this clonotype. The CDR3, as DNA: TGTGCCAGCAGCCCCCGGGGGGGCGAAAAACTGTTTTTT. As protein: CASSPRGGEKLFF. V gene TRBV12-3 or TRBV12-4 combines with J gene TRBJ1-4, with D perhaps matching TRBD1 (6 bases). V was shortened by 6 bases and J by 8 bases, with 13 bases between the two germline ends. The CDR3 contains 13 residues.

This chain connects TRBV19 to TRBJ2-5; maybe TRBD2 (6 bases). The length of the CDR3 is 14 residues. Trimming took off 2 bases at V and 2 bases at J, with 9 bases between the two ends. The germline V gene encodes CDR1 LNHDA and CDR2 SQIVND (reference sequence). In DNA, the CDR3 is TGTGCCAGTAGTATACTTGCGGGGCAAGAGACCCAGTACTTC. Translated: CASSILAGQETQYF. Using reference TRBV19 and TRBJ2-5 for the parts outside the CDR3, the full variable domain is DGGITQSPKYLFRKEGQNVTLSCEQNLNHDAMYWYRQDPGQGLRLIYYSQIVNDFQKGDIAEGYSVSREKKESFPLTVTSAQKNPTAFYLCASSILAGQETQYFGPGTRLLVL.

This clonotype has a count of ten or more. Here the CDR3 reads CASSLASANYGYTF. Here the CDR3 DNA reads TGTGCCAGCAGCTTAGCCAGCGCTAACTATGGCTACACCTTC. This rearrangement joins TRBV7-2 to TRBJ1-2; D gene unclear. This CDR3 contains 14 residues. V lost 0 bases and J 0 bases, leaving 5 bases between the germline ends. CDR1 and CDR2 from the germline V gene are SGHTA and FQGNSA.

This chain connects TRBV10-3 to TRBJ1-5, with D possibly TRBD1 on 6 matching bases. V lost 3 bases to trimming and J lost 4 bases, with 19 bases between them. CDR3 size: 17 residues. CDR1 and CDR2 (germline): ENHRY, SYGVKD. The CDR3 DNA reads as TGTGCCATCAGTGATGGTAATCGGGGGCAGGGGAATCAGCCCCAGCATTTT. Residues: CAISDGNRGQGNQPQHF.

The chain joins TRBV20-1 to TRBJ2-7, with D possibly matching TRBD1 (5 bases). This CDR3 comprises 13 residues. V was trimmed by 4 bases and J by 3 bases, leaving 13 bases between them. The germline CDR1 and CDR2 sequences are DFQATT and SNEGSKA (reference sequence). In DNA, the CDR3 is TGCAGTGCTAATACAGGTTTTAGCTACGAGCAGTACTTC. Its protein is CSANTGFSYEQYF.

This clonotype was detected only a few times. This chain joins TRBV7-9 and TRBJ1-3; the D gene is possibly TRBD1 (5 bases). Deletions cut 5 bases from V and 0 bases from J, with 11 bases between. Germline values: CDR1 SEHNR, CDR2 FQNEAQ (reference sequence). CDR3 size: 15 residues. The CDR3 DNA sequence: TGTGCCAGCAGCCCAACAGGTGCCTCTGGAAACACCATATATTTT. It yields the protein CASSPTGASGNTIYF.

This clonotype showed up many times. The chain carries TRBV10-3 and TRBJ2-7; 9 bases line up with TRBD1. Germline V gene data show CDR1 as ENHRY and CDR2 as SYGVKD. This CDR3 spans 14 amino acids. V was clipped by 0 bases and J by 5 bases; unmatched bases: 2. The CDR3 coding sequence is TGTGCCATCAGTGAGTCAGGGACAGGGAACGAGCAGTACTTC. Encoded protein: CAISESGTGNEQYF.

This clonotype came up a few times. This chain connects TRBV11-2 to TRBJ1-2; 10 nucleotides agree with TRBD1. Germline CDR1 reads SGHAT; CDR2 reads FQNNGV. The CDR3 spans 17 residues. Trimming cost V 5 bases and J 4 bases; bases outside gene matches: 13. CDR3 region: CASSLDRGLGRVYGYTF. The CDR3 DNA follows: TGTGCCAGCAGCCTTGACAGGGGGCTTGGTCGTGTCTATGGCTACACCTTC.